This T cell receptor beta chain was retrieved from a study of vaccination effects on CD4 cells after COVID-19. Antigen-specific CD4+ T cells were expanded with viral peptide pools in the ViraFEST assay before sequencing. Researchers isolated CD4+ T cells once 9 to 11 days of culture had elapsed. Among the vaccine recipients, none had a prior SARS-CoV-2 infection, and nucleocapsid antibodies were negative. Half of the medium was exchanged for IL-2 medium on both days 3 and 7. General study findings and limits: Within healthy vaccinees, only 1 of 255 vaccine-induced clones displayed cross-reactivity with common cold coronaviruses. Infection- and vaccine-induced clones contracted markedly late after vaccination.

About this clone: What it binds is not known.

The protocol was immunoSEQ multiplex PCR, while the TCRdb copy is restricted to in-frame clones and leaves out a portion. The sample holds under 80,000 clones, roughly 79% seen once. CDR3 length: 15 residues. The germline CDR1 and CDR2 sequences are LGHNA and YSLEER. V lost 2 bases and J 2 bases, leaving 11 bases between the germline ends. The specimen comprised CD4+ T cells from PBMCs cultured with SARS-CoV-2 spike peptides, sampled before COVID-19 vaccination. The receptor was derived from a human donor who received a COVID-19 vaccine. V gene TRBV4-3 combines with J gene TRBJ2-3, with a possible D match to TRBD2 (6 bases). For the CDR3, the DNA is TGCGCCAGCAGCCAATCCGGGACTCCCACAGATACGCAGTATTTT. Its translation: CASSQSGTPTDTQYF.